This T cell receptor beta chain was obtained from a study of cytomegalovirus exposure and HLA in healthy donors. The germline CDR1 and CDR2 sequences are MGHRA and YSYEKL. CDR3 size: 15 residues. V shed 1 base and J shed 4 bases, with 10 bases lying between them. This table comes from immunoSEQ multiplex PCR, and its TCRdb copy is limited to in-frame clones, with some not included. The repertoire includes about 88,000 clones, around 96% of them detected once, and 0.6% to 0.95% sits in the top ten. This TCR was sampled from a man younger than 35 in good health and CMV-seronegative. Sequenced sample: PBMCs. V usage is TRBV4-1 and J usage is TRBJ2-2; D is possibly TRBD2 (5 bases). CDR3 loop: CASSQVFGGTGELFF. The CDR3 nucleotides read TGCGCCAGCAGCCAAGTCTTTGGAGGCACCGGGGAGCTGTTTTTT.